The clone carrying this T cell receptor beta chain was counted ten times or more. Its specificity is unknown. The CDR3 is 16 amino acids. J lost 5 bases, V lost 3 bases, and 5 bases had no gene match. This record belongs to a study of T-cell reconstitution after alpha-beta-depleted transplantation in children. Broader study findings: In some patients, recipient T cells and intrathymic progenitors surviving conditioning explained high day-60 diversity.

Preparation of the TCRbeta library was carried out with unique molecular identifiers. TCRdb used MiXCR to reprocess the PCR reads, holding one entry per CDR3 protein. The sample has over 85,000 distinct CDR3 sequences, about 6% seen once. This TCR was sampled from a female patient between 2 and 15 years old who had a stem cell transplant for Fanconi anemia, so the T cells may come from the graft donor. This chain uses TRBV12-3 or TRBV12-4 with TRBJ2-2, with 11 bases aligning to TRBD1. Sequenced material: PBMCs, mostly from graft donor cells, taken 60 days after TCRalphabeta/CD19-depleted stem cell transplant. The CDR3, as DNA: TGTGCCAGCAGTTTTGGACAGGGGGCGGTTACCGGGGAGCTGTTTTTT. It translates to CASSFGQGAVTGELFF.